The 5 T cell receptor beta chains presented below share a single source sample, sequenced in a study of regulatory T cells in long-lasting Graves disease. For TCR beta, libraries came from iRepertoire HTBI primers and Arm-PCR of CDR3 regions. TCRdb ran MiXCR on the multiplex PCR reads and lists one entry per CDR3 protein. This table has approximately 440,000 distinct CDR3 sequences, about a quarter appearing once. Described time point: persistent/refractory GD, antithyroid drugs over 5 years with positive TRAb. After RNA was extracted from PBMCs, the TCR library was made from it. The specimen comprised peripheral blood mononuclear cells (PBMCs), sampled when the disease was refractory, from a patient treated with antithyroid drugs. Receptors originate from a female donor with Graves disease.

This clonotype was counted many times. The chain has TRBV30 and TRBJ1-2; 7 bases agree with TRBD1. V was pared by 4 bases and J by 1 base, with 6 bases of the junction left unmatched. This CDR3 has 14 residues. Germline V CDR1 and CDR2: GTSNPN, SVGIG (reference sequence). Here the CDR3 reads CAWNGQGDNYGYTF. Here the CDR3 DNA reads TGTGCCTGGAACGGGCAGGGGGATAACTATGGCTACACCTTC.

This chain joins TRBV3-1 and TRBJ1-2; tentative D call: TRBD1 (5 bases). V was trimmed by 7 bases and J by 5 bases, leaving 11 bases between them. CDR3 length: 12 amino acids. Per germline, CDR1 LGHDT and CDR2 YNNKEL (reference sequence). For the CDR3, the DNA is TGTGCCAGCAAAGACAGAAATTATGGCTACACCTTC. Translating it yields CASKDRNYGYTF.

The J gene is TRBJ2-7, the V gene TRBV3-1; 9 nucleotides line up with TRBD2. CDR3 length: 16 amino acids. With 4 bases clipped from V and 3 bases from J, the junction kept 10 bases outside the gene matches. CDR1 and CDR2 (germline): LGHDT, YNNKEL (reference sequence). The chain's CDR3 is CASSPSGTSGLYEQYF. The DNA of the CDR3 is TGTGCCAGCAGCCCCTCTGGTACTAGCGGGCTCTACGAGCAGTACTTC.

The chain recombines TRBV10-3 with TRBJ2-3; no clear D gene. Per the germline V gene, CDR1 is ENHRY and CDR2 is SYGVKD. The CDR3 runs to 16 residues. V lost 0 bases and J 0 bases, leaving 10 bases between the germline ends. The CDR3 region is CAISESGTPSTDTQYF. The CDR3 DNA reads as TGTGCCATCAGTGAGTCGGGCACCCCTAGCACAGATACGCAGTATTTT.

The chain recombines TRBV19 with TRBJ1-2; weak D call: TRBD1 (5 bases). Germline V gives CDR1 LNHDA, CDR2 SQIVND (reference sequence). V was trimmed by 6 bases and J by 8 bases, leaving 13 bases between them. The CDR3 has 12 residues. The CDR3 region is CASRGAGRGYTF. The CDR3 coding sequence is TGTGCCAGTAGAGGGGCGGGTCGCGGCTACACCTTC.